This T cell receptor beta chain was recorded in a study of Ad26.COV2.S vaccination and SARS-CoV-2 variants. Study information: The vaccine Ad26.COV2.S was put into the muscle once, or twice with 56 days between. Study-level results: Reported post-vaccination CD8+ and CD4+ T cell responses to spike showed substantial breadth.

This clone has just a few counts. The antigen remains unidentified. The treatment was: around 19 received Ad26.COV2.S at low or high dose, single or two shots; five or six received placebo; per-sample allocation not given. Following the first vaccine or placebo injection, samples were taken on day 63. Recruitment in Boston yielded a donor of adult age, 18-55 years. The protocol was immunoSEQ multiplex PCR, while the TCRdb copy is restricted to in-frame clones and leaves out a portion. The sample holds 350,000 to 600,000 clones, approximately 90% seen once. Germline V lookup: CDR1 SGHTA, CDR2 FQGTGA. The CDR3 runs to 12 residues. V was pared by 8 bases and J by 5 bases, with 10 bases between.

The receptor comes from a person aged 18-65 years who received the Ad26.COV2.S COVID-19 vaccine or a placebo. The source was peripheral blood, collected in a trial of Ad26.COV2.S vaccine versus placebo. The chain is built from TRBV7-3 and TRBJ1-3, with D tentatively TRBD1 (5 bases). CDR3 nucleotide sequence: TGTGCCAGCCGGGGGAAGCGAAACACCATATATTTT. This codes for CASRGKRNTIYF.